The entry below describes one T cell receptor beta chain. The target antigen is unknown. This table comes from immunoSEQ multiplex PCR, and its TCRdb copy is limited to in-frame clones, with some not included. Of some 49,000 clones listed, roughly 92% are singletons. CDR3 length: 16 amino acids. Germline V gene sequence: CDR1 LGHNA, CDR2 YNFKEQ. V trimming: 1 base; J trimming: 5 bases; junction bases outside the gene matches: 10. These data are taken from a study of cytomegalovirus exposure and HLA in healthy donors. Study-level background: Both the 120 or so validation repertoires and the roughly 700 first-cohort repertoires used the same platform, as reported by a later analysis.

Study findings and constraints: Cytomegalovirus association was listed for under 200 TCR beta chains. Cytomegalovirus status, reportedly, was diagnosed with high specificity and sensitivity by the classifier.

The genes are TRBV4-2 and TRBJ2-5; 7 bases map to TRBD2. This sequence was found in a man aged 18 to 35 in good health and CMV-seronegative. Sequencing was performed on PBMCs. CDR3 in amino acids: CASSQGAGEGAETQYF. The CDR3 nucleotides are TGTGCCAGCAGCCAAGGGGCGGGAGAGGGAGCGGAGACCCAGTACTTC.